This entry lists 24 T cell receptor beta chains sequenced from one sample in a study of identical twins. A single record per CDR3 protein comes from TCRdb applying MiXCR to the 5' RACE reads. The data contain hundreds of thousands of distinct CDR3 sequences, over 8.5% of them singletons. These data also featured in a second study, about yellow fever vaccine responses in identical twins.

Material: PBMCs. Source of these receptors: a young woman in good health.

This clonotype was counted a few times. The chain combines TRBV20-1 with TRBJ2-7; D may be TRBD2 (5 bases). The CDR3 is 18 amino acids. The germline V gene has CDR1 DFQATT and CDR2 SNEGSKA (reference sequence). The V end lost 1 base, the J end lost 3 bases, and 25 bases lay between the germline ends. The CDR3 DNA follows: TGCAGTGCTAGAGGATATGAAAAAGACCAGCGGTCCTACTACGAGCAGTACTTC. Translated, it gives CSARGYEKDQRSYYEQYF.

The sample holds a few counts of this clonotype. CDR3 amino acids: CASSRGQVVTQYF. The CDR3 nucleotides are TGTGCCAGCAGTCGGGGACAGGTTGTGACCCAGTACTTC. The rearrangement uses TRBV7-2 and TRBJ2-5; 8 bases line up with TRBD1. The V gene end was trimmed by 6 bases and the J gene end by 7 bases; junction bases not matched to a gene: 7. The germline V gene has CDR1 SGHTA and CDR2 FQGNSA. There are 13 residues in the CDR3.

The CDR3 DNA reads as TGTGCCAGCAGTTCTTTGGGACTAGCGGCCTCCACCGGGGAGCTGTTTTTT. Its protein product is CASSSLGLAASTGELFF. The rearrangement joins TRBV6-5 to TRBJ2-2, with 11 bases lining up with TRBD2. This CDR3 is built from 17 residues. The V gene end was trimmed by 4 bases and the J gene end by 4 bases; junction bases not matched to a gene: 8. Germline lookup yields CDR1 MNHEY and CDR2 SVGAGI.

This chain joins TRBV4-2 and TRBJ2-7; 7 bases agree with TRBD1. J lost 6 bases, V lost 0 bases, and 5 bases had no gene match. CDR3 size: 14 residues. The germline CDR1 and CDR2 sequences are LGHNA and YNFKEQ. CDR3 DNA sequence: TGTGCCAGCAGCCAAGATACAGGGGTGGTCGAGCAGTACTTC. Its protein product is CASSQDTGVVEQYF.

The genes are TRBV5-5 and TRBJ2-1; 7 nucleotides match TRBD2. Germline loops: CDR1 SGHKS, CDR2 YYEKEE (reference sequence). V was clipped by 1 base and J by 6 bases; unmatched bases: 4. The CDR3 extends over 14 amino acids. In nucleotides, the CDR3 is TGTGCCAGCAGCTTGTTGTCTAGCGGCAATGAGCAGTTCTTC. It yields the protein CASSLLSSGNEQFF.

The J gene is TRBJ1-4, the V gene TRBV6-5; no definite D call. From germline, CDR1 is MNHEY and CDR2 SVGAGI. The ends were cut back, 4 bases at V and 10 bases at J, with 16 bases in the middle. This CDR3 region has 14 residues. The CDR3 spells CASSSGREGGKLFF. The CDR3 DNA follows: TGTGCCAGCAGTTCGGGTAGGGAAGGTGGAAAACTGTTTTTT.

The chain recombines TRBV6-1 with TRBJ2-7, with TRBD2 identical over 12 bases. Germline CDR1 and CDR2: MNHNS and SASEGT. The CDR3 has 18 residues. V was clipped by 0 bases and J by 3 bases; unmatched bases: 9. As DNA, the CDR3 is TGTGCCAGCAGTGAAGCCGACTCAACTAGCGGGGGGAACTACGAGCAGTACTTC. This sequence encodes CASSEADSTSGGNYEQYF.

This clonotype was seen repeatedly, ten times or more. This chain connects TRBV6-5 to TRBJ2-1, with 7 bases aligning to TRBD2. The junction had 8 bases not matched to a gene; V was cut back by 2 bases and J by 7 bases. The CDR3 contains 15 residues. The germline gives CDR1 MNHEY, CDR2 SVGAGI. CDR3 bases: TGTGCCAGCAGTTACGAGAAGCGGGGTTTGAATGAGCAGTTCTTC. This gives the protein CASSYEKRGLNEQFF.

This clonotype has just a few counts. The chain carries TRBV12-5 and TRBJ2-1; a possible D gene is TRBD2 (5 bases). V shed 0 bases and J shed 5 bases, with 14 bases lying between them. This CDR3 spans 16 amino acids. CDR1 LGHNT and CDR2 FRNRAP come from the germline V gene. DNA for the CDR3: TGTGCTAGTGGTTTGGTACTAGGGAGTTTTAACAATGAGCAGTTCTTC. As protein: CASGLVLGSFNNEQFF.

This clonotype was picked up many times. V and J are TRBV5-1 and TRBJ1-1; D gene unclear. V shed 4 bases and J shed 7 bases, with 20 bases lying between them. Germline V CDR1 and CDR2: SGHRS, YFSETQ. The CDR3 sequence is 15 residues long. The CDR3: CASSPQRLSYGEAFF. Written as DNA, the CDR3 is TGCGCCAGCAGCCCACAGCGCCTCTCATACGGTGAAGCTTTCTTT.

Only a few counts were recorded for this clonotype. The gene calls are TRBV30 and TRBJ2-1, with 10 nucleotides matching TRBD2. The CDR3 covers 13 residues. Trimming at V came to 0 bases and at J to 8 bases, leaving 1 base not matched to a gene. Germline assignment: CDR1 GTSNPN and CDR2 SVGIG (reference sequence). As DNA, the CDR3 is TGTGCCTGGAGTGTCACTAGCGGGGATGAGCAGTTCTTC. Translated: CAWSVTSGDEQFF.

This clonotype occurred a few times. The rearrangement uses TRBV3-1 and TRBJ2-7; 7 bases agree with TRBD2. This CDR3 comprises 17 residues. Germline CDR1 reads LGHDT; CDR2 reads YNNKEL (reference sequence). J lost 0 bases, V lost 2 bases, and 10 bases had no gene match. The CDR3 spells CASSQSTTSWSSYEQYF. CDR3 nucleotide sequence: TGTGCCAGCAGCCAATCCACGACTAGCTGGAGCTCCTACGAGCAGTACTTC.

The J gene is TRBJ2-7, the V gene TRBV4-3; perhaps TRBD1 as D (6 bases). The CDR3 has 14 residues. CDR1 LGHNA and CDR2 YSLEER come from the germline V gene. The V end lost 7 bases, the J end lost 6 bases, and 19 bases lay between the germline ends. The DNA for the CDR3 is TGCGCCAGCAAGCCGGACAGATCCTCACTCGAGCAGTACTTC. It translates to CASKPDRSSLEQYF.

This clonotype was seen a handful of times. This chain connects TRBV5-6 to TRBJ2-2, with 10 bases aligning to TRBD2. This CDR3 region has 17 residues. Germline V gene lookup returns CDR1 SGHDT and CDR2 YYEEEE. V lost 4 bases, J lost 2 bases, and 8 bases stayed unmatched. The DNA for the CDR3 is TGTGCCAGCAGCGCAAGCGGGGGGGCCATTAACACCGGGGAGCTGTTTTTT. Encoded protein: CASSASGGAINTGELFF.

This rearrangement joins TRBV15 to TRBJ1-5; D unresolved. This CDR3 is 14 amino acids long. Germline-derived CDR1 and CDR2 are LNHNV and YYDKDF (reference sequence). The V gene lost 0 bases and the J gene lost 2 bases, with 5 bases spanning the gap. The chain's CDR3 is CATSRDSGNQPQHF. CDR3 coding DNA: TGTGCCACCAGCAGAGACAGCGGCAATCAGCCCCAGCATTTT. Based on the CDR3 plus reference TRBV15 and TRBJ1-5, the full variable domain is DAMVIQNPRYQVTQFGKPVTLSCSQTLNHNVMYWYQQKSSQAPKLLFHYYDKDFNNEADTPDNFQSRRPNTSFCFLDIRSPGLGDTAMYLCATSRDSGNQPQHFGDGTRLSIL.

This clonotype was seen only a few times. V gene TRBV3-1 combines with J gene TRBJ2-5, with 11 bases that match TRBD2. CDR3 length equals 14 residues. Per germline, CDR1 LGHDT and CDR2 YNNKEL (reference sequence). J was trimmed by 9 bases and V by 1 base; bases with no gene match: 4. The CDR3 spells CASSQVRSGGAQYF. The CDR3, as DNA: TGTGCCAGCAGCCAAGTGCGTAGCGGGGGGGCCCAGTACTTC.

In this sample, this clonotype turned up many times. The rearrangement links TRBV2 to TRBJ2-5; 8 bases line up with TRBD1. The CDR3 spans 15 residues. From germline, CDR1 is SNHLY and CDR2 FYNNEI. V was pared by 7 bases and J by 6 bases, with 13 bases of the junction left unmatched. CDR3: CASTGQGTVGQTQYF. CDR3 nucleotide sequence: TGTGCCAGCACAGGACAGGGTACGGTTGGACAGACCCAGTACTTC.

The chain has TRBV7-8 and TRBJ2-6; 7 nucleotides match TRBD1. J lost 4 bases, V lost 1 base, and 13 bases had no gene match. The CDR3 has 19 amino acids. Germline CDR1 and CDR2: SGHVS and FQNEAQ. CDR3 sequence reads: CASSLVEQGLDLGANVLTF. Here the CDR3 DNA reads TGTGCCAGCAGCTTAGTGGAACAGGGGCTAGACTTAGGGGCCAACGTCCTGACTTTC.

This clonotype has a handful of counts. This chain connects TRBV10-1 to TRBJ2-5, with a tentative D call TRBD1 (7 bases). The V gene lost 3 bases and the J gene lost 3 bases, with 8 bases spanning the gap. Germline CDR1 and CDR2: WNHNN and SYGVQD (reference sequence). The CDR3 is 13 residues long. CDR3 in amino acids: CASSDRGEETQYF. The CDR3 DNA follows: TGCGCCAGCAGTGACAGGGGGGAAGAGACCCAGTACTTC.

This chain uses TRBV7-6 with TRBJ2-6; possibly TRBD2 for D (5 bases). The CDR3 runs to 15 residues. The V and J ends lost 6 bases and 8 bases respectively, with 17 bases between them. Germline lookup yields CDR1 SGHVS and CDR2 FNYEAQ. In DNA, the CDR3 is TGTGCCAGCAGAAAAGACGGACTCGAGACCAACGTCCTGACTTTC. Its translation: CASRKDGLETNVLTF.

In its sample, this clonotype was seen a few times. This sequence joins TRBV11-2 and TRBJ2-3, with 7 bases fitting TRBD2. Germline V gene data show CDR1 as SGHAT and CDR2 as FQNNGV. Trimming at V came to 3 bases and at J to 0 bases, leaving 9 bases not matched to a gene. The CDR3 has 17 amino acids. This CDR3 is CASSFPGGVGSTDTQYF. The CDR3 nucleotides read TGTGCCAGCAGCTTCCCTGGGGGGGTCGGGAGCACAGATACGCAGTATTTT.

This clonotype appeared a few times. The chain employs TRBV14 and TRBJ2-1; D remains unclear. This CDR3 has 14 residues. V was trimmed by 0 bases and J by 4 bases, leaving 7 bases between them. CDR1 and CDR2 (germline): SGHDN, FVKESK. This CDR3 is CASSQDSYYNEQFF. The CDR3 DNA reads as TGTGCCAGCAGCCAAGATTCCTATTACAATGAGCAGTTCTTC.

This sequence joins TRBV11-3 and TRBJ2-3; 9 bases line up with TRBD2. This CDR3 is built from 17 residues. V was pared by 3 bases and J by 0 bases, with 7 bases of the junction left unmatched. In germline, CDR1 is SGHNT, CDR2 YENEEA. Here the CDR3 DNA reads TGTGCCAGCAGCTTGGCAACGACTAGCGGTAGCACAGATACGCAGTATTTT. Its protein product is CASSLATTSGSTDTQYF.

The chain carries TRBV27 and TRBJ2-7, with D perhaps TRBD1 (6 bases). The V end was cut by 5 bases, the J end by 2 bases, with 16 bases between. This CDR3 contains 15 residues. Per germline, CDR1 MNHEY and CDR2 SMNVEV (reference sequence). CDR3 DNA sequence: TGTGCCAGCAGTCTCCTTCAGACAGGTCCCTACGAGCAGTACTTC. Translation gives CASSLLQTGPYEQYF.